The rows below give T cell receptor beta chains drawn from one sample of a study of cytomegalovirus exposure and HLA in healthy donors. Produced via immunoSEQ multiplex PCR; TCRdb's table is partial and in-frame only. The sample contains some 62,000 clones, around 87% of which appear only once. Sequencing was done on a sample of PBMCs. The source is a man aged 18 to 29 in good health and CMV-seronegative. CDR3s include the opening cysteine and the closing phenylalanine or tryptophan.

V gene: TRBV6-4; CDR3 protein: CASSDRTGGMNTEAFF
V gene: TRBV7-9; CDR3 protein: CASSLAGGGMNTEAFF
V gene: TRBV5-5; CDR3 protein: CATSLQVPDEQYF
V gene: TRBV7-7; CDR3 protein: CASSRGTGGGTDTQYF
V gene: TRBV7-2; CDR3 protein: CASSLTGREWETQYF
V gene: TRBV30; CDR3 protein: CVEARLYGYTF
V gene: TRBV7-9; CDR3 protein: CASSPGAGVVDTQYF
V gene: TRBV28; CDR3 protein: CASSPTVYNSPLHF
V gene: TRBV5-4; CDR3 protein: CASSKGTAPGSEQYF
V gene: TRBV30; CDR3 protein: CAWSPRGDTQYF
V gene: TRBV30; CDR3 protein: CAWSSTPGQHYEQYF
V gene: TRBV2; CDR3 protein: CASSEALENEQFF
V gene: TRBV6-6; CDR3 protein: CASRSRPGEADTQYF
V gene: TRBV29-1; CDR3 protein: CSVQGGTLMDTEAFF
V gene: TRBV9; CDR3 protein: CASSVEWGSYGYTF
V gene: TRBV4-1; CDR3 protein: CASSQVGGPPSYEQYF
V gene: TRBV19; CDR3 protein: CASSITQGQETQYF
V gene: TRBV27; CDR3 protein: CASSGRAGINSPLHF
V gene: TRBV2; CDR3 protein: CASKGGVSGDTQYF
V gene: TRBV11-2; CDR3 protein: CASLAGSSYNEQFF
V gene: TRBV5-1; CDR3 protein: CASRYSGLAEETQYF
V gene: TRBV10-2; CDR3 protein: CASRAEEETQYF
V gene: TRBV30; CDR3 protein: CAWRTGGSYEQYF
V gene: TRBV5-6; CDR3 protein: CASSLGQNYGYTF
V gene: TRBV29-1; CDR3 protein: CSVERGKGYGYTF
V gene: TRBV7-9; CDR3 protein: CASSLGANRLNTEAFF
V gene: TRBV10-3; CDR3 protein: CAISEKLAVSTDTQYF
V gene: TRBV7-9; CDR3 protein: CASSRPGQGEAFF
V gene: TRBV30; CDR3 protein: CAWSGAAQGDEQYF
V gene: TRBV6-5; CDR3 protein: CASSPTAMNTEAFF
V gene: TRBV29-1; CDR3 protein: CSVDNRFSYEQYF
V gene: TRBV5-4; CDR3 protein: CASSFTVSPIADQETQYF
V gene: TRBV6-5; CDR3 protein: CASSYSRTANSPLHF